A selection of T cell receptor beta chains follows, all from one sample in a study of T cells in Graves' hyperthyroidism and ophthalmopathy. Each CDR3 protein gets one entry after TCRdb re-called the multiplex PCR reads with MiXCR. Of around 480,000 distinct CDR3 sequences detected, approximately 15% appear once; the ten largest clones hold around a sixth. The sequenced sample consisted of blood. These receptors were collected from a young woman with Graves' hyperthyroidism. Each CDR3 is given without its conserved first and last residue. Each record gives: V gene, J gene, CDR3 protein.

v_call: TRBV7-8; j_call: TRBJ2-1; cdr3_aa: ASSNGQGSGLNEQF
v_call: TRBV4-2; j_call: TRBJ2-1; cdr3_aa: ASTPVRSYNEQF
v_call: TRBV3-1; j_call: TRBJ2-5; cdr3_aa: ASSQESTRTQY
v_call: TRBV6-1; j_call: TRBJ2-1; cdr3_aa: ASSEVWAGGGGEQF
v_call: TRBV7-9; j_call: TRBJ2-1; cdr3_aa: ASSFGSGGPFYNEQF
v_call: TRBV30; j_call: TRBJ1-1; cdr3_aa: AWSVGMAGAF
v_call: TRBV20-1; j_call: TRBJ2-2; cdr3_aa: SAAGQGFAGELF
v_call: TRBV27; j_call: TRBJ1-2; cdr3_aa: ASSLGSGRYGYT
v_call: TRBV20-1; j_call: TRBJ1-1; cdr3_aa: SARGWTSNTEAF
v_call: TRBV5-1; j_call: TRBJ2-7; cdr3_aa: ASSSHPGQSYEQY
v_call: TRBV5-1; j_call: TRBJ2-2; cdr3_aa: ASSLRPGTGELF
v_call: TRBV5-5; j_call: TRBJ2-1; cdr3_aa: ASRRTGVEQF
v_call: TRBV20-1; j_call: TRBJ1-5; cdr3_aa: SALAWAQGYQPQH
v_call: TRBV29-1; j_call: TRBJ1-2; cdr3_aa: SVHPGQGAGYT
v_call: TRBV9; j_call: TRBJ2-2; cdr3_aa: ASSVGDWVRGRTGELF
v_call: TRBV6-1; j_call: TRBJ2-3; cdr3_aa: ASSEGWLAGADTQY
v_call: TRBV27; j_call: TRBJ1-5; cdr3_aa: ASSLGLYSNQPQH
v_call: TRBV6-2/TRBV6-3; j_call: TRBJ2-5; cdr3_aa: ASSYGKTQY
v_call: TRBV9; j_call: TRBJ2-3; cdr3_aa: ASSVGSGGTDTQY
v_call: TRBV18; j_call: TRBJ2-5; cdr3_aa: ANSPPGGETQY
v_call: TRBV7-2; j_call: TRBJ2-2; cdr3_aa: ASSNSGRGNGELF
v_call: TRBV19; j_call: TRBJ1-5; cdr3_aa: ANSKGQGSNQPQH
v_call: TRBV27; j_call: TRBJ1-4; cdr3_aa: ASSSGTGDKLF
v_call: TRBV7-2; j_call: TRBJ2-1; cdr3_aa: ASSLSANSLYNEQF